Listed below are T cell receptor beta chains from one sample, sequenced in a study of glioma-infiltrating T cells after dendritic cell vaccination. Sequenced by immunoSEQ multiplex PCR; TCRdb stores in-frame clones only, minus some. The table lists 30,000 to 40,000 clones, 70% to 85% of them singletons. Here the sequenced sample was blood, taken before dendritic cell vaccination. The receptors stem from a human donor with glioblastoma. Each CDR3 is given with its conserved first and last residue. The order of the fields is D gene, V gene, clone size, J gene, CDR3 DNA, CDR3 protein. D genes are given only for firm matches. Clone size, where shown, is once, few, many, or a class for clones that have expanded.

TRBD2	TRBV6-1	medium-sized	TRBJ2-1	TGTGCCAGCAGTGAAGCTAGCGGGGGGGCCAATGAGCAGTTCTTC	CASSEASGGANEQFF
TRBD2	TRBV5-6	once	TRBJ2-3	TGTGCCAGCAGCACTGCTAGCGGGGCGGATACGCAGTATTTT	CASSTASGADTQYF
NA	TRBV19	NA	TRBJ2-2	TGTGCCAGTAGTACGTGGGCTAATCGGGGGGAGCTGTTTTTT	CASSTWANRGELFF
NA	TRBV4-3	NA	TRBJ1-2	TGCGCCAGCAGCCAAGAAGGGGCGGGAGGGCCTAATGGCTACACCTTC	CASSQEGAGGPNGYTF
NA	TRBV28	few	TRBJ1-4	TGTGCCAGCAGTTTGTCATCGGGTACTAATGAAAAACTGTTTTTT	CASSLSSGTNEKLFF
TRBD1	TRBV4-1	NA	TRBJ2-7	TGCGCCAGCAGCCACTCCACAGGGGCCCTTTTCGAGCAGTACTTC	CASSHSTGALFEQYF
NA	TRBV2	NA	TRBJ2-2	TGTGCCAGCAGTCTTCGGGTACAGAACACCGGGGAGCTGTTTTTT	CASSLRVQNTGELFF
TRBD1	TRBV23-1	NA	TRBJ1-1	TGCGCCAGCAGTCAATCGGGGGACAGGGGACGGTCGGACACTGAAGCTTTCTTT	CASSQSGDRGRSDTEAFF
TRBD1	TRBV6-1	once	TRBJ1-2	TGTGCCACCCAACAGGGGGCAAACTATGGCTACACCTTC	CATQQGANYGYTF
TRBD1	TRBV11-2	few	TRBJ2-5	TGTGCCAGCAGCTTAGGCGACAGGGCTCGGGAGACCCAGTACTTC	CASSLGDRARETQYF
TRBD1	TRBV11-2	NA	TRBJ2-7	TGTGCCAGCAGCTTGGACAGGGGTTTCAACGAGCAGTACTTC	CASSLDRGFNEQYF
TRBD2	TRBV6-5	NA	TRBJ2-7	TGTGCCAGCAGTTACTCGGCGGGAGGGTCCTACGAGCAGTACTTC	CASSYSAGGSYEQYF
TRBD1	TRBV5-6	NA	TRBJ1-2	TGTGCCAGCAGCAATCGGGACAGGGATAATGGCTACACCTTC	CASSNRDRDNGYTF
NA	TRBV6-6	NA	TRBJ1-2	TGTGCCAGCAGTTACTCGGGAGTCCAAGCAGGCTACACCTTC	CASSYSGVQAGYTF
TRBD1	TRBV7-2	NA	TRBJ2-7	TGTGCCAGCAGCCTGGACAGGAGCTACGAGCAGTACTTC	CASSLDRSYEQYF
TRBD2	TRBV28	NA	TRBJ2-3	TGTGCCAGCAGTTATAAGACTAGCGGAGCTACAGATACGCAGTATTTT	CASSYKTSGATDTQYF
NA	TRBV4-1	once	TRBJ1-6	TGCGCCAGCAGCCTAAACTTGGGGGGAAGCTCCTATCATTCACCCCTCCACTTT	CASSLNLGGSSYHSPLHF
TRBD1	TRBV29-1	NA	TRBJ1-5	TGCAGCGTTGGGGGACAGGGAGCGCAGCCCCAGCATTTT	CSVGGQGAQPQHF
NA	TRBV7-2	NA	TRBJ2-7	TGTGCCAGCACCCCAGGAACGTTGTCCTACGAGCAGTACTTC	CASTPGTLSYEQYF
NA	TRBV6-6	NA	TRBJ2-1	TGTGCCAGCAGTACCGACAAGCAGTTCTTC	CASSTDKQFF
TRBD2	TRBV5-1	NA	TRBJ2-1	TGCGCCAGCAGGCTCCGTTATAGCGGGGGGGAAATCCACAATGAGCAGTTCTTC	CASRLRYSGGEIHNEQFF
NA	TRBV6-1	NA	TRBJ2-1	TGTGCCACACGGAGTTACAATGAGCAGTTCTTC	CATRSYNEQFF
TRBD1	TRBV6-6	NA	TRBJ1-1	TGTGCCAGCAGTTACTCCACAGGGGGAACTGAAGCTTTCTTT	CASSYSTGGTEAFF
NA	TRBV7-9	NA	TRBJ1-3	TGTGCCAGCAGCCCCCCCGGGGGGAAGGGAAACACCATATATTTT	CASSPPGGKGNTIYF
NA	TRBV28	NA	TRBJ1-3	TGTGCCAGCACTTCGGACAGCTCTGGAAACACCATATATTTT	CASTSDSSGNTIYF
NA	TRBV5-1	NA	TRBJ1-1	TGCGCCAGCAGCTGGTCAGGGAAGAACACTGAAGCTTTCTTT	CASSWSGKNTEAFF
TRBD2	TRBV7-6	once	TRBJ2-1	TGTGCCAGCAAGCCTAGCGGGGGACTATACAATGAGCAGTTCTTC	CASKPSGGLYNEQFF
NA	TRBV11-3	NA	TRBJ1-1	TGTGCCAGCAGCACCACAGGGACGGGCACTGAAGCTTTCTTT	CASSTTGTGTEAFF
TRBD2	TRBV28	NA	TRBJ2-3	TGTGCCAGCCGACTAGCGGGGGACCAGCCAGATACGCAGTATTTT	CASRLAGDQPDTQYF
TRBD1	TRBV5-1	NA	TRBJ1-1	TGCGCCAGCAGCTGGGGGACAGGGGGGGACACTGAAGCTTTCTTT	CASSWGTGGDTEAFF
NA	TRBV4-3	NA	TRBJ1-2	TGCGCCAGCAGCCAAGAATTATCGATGCGCTATGGCTACACCTTC	CASSQELSMRYGYTF
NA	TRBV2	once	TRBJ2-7	TGTGCCAGCGGCCGAGGGTGGGAGCAGTACTTC	CASGRGWEQYF
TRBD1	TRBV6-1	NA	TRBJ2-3	TGTGCCAGCAGTGAACCGGGACAGGAGTACGCAGATACGCAGTATTTT	CASSEPGQEYADTQYF
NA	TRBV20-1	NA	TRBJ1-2	TGCAGTGCTGACAGGAACTATGGCTACACCTTC	CSADRNYGYTF
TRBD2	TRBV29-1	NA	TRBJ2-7	TGCAGCGTTGAGGGGGCTACTAGCGGGGGGACCTACACCTACGAGCAGTACTTC	CSVEGATSGGTYTYEQYF
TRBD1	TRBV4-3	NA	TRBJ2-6	TGCGCCAGCAGCCGCAGAGCCGGGACAGACTCTGGGGCCAACGTCCTGACTTTC	CASSRRAGTDSGANVLTF
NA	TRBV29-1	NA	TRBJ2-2	TGCAGCGTCATCGGCGGGGTCTCGAACACCGGGGAGCTGTTTTTT	CSVIGGVSNTGELFF
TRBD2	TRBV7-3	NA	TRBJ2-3	TGTGCCAGCAGCTCAACTAGCGGGGGTAGCACAGATACGCAGTATTTT	CASSSTSGGSTDTQYF
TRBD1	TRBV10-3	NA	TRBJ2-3	TGTGCCAGCCGCCGGGACAGGGGTGCAGATACGCAGTATTTT	CASRRDRGADTQYF
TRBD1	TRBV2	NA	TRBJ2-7	TGTGCCAGCGGAGGGGGGACAGGGGGGGCCTACGAGCAGTACTTC	CASGGGTGGAYEQYF